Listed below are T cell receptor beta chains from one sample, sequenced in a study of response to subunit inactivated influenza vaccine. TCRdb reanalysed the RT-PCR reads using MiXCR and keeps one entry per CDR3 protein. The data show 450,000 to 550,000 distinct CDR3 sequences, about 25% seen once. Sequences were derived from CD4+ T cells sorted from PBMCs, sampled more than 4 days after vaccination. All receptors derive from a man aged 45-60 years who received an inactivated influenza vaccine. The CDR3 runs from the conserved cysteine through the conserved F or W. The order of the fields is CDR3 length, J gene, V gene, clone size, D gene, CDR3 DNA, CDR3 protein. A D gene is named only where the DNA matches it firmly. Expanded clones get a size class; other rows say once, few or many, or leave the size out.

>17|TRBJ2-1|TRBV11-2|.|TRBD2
TGTGCCAGCAGCTTAGATGGGACTAGCGGTGCCTACAATGAGCAGTTCTTC
CASSLDGTSGAYNEQFF
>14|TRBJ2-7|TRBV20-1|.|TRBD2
TGCAGTGCTAAGGGACTAGCGGGAGCCCTCGAGCAGTACTTC
CSAKGLAGALEQYF
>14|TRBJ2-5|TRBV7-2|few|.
TGTGCCAGCAGCTTAGCGGTGCGAGCGGAGACCCAGTACTTC
CASSLAVRAETQYF
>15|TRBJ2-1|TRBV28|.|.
TGTGCCAGCAGCTCCGGCACGGATTTAAAAAATGAGCAGTTCTTC
CASSSGTDLKNEQFF
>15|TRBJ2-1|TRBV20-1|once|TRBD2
TGCAGTGCTAGTGATAGCGGGAGGCCGTACAATGAGCAGTTCTTC
CSASDSGRPYNEQFF
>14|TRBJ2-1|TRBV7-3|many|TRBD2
TGTGCCAGCAGCTCCCCGGGACTAAAGAATGAGCAGTTCTTC
CASSSPGLKNEQFF
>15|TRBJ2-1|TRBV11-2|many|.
TGTGCCAGCAGCTCGGCCCTTAGAGCGGGCAATGAGCAGTTCTTC
CASSSALRAGNEQFF
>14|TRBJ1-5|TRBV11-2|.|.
TGTGCCAGCAGCCAGGGACAAATAAATCAGCCCCAGCATTTT
CASSQGQINQPQHF
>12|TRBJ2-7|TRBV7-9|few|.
TGTGCCAGCAGCTCTGCTGGCTACGAGCAGTACTTC
CASSSAGYEQYF
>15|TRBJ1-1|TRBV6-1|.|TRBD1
TGTGCCAGCAGTACGACAGGGGGTATCGGCACTGAAGCTTTCTTT
CASSTTGGIGTEAFF
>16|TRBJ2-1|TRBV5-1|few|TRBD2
TGCGCCAGCAGCTTGGTACCAGCGGGGGCCTACAATGAGCAGTTCTTC
CASSLVPAGAYNEQFF
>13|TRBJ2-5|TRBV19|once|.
TGTGCCAGTAGTAAAGACAGATGGGAGACCCAGTACTTC
CASSKDRWETQYF
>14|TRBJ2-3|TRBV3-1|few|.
TGTGTCACGAGCAGGGGGGGGCGTACAGATACGCAGTATTTT
CVTSRGGRTDTQYF
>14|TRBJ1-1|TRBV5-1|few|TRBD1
TGCGCCAGCAGCCCGGACAGGGTGGACACTGAAGCTTTCTTT
CASSPDRVDTEAFF
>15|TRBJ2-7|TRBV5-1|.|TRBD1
TGCGCCAGCAGCTTTAGGACAGGGTTCTCCTACGAGCAGTACTTC
CASSFRTGFSYEQYF
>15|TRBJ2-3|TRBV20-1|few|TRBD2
TGCAGCGTAGCGGGGGGCTTTATTAGCACAGATACGCAGTATTTT
CSVAGGFISTDTQYF
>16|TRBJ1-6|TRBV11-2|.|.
TGTGCCAGCAGCTTAGACAACAGGAGCGGTAATTCACCCCTCCACTTT
CASSLDNRSGNSPLHF
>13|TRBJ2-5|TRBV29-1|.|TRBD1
TGCAGCGTTGGGGACAGGGTCGCGGAGACCCAGTACTTC
CSVGDRVAETQYF
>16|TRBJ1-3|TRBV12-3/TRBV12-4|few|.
TGTGCCAGCAGTTTAGCGTCAGGACTCTCTGGAAACACCATATATTTT
CASSLASGLSGNTIYF
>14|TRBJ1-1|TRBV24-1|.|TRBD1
TGTGCCACCGCCCAGGGACAGGGTTATGGTGAAGCTTTCTTT
CATAQGQGYGEAFF
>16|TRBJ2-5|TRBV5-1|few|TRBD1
TGCGCCAGCAGCTTCAACTATGGGACAGGACAAGAGACCCAGTACTTC
CASSFNYGTGQETQYF
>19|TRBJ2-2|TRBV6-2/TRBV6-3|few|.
TGTGCCAGCAGAGGGTTCCCGCTCGGGGGATCTACGAACACCGGGGAGCTGTTTTTT
CASRGFPLGGSTNTGELFF
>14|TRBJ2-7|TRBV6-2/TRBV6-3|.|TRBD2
TGTGCCAGCAGTTCACTAGCGGGAGCTTTCGAGCAGTACTTC
CASSSLAGAFEQYF
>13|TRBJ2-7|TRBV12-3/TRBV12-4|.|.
TGTGCCAGCAGTTTAGGCAGAAAGTACGAGCAGTACTTC
CASSLGRKYEQYF
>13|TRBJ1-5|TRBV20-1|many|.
TGCAGTGCTAGAGACACTAGCAATCAGCCCCAGCATTTT
CSARDTSNQPQHF
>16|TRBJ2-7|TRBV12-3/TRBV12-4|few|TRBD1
TGTGCCAGCAGTTTCGACCAGGGGGTTCTTTTTTACGAGCAGTACTTC
CASSFDQGVLFYEQYF
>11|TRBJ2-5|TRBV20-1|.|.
TGCAGTGCTAGAGGCCTAGAGACCCAGTACTTC
CSARGLETQYF
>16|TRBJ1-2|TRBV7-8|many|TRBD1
TGTGCCAGCAGCTCAATTAAAAGGACAGGCGGCTATGGCTACACCTTC
CASSSIKRTGGYGYTF
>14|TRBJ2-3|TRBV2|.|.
TGTGCCAGCTCAGGGGGGAGCGGCGCAGATACGCAGTATTTT
CASSGGSGADTQYF
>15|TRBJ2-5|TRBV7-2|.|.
TGTGCCAGCAGTACCCGCGGCGGGTTCCAAGAGACCCAGTACTTC
CASSTRGGFQETQYF
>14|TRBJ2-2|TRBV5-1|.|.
TGCGCCAGCGGAAAAGGGGGGAACACCGGGGAGCTGTTTTTT
CASGKGGNTGELFF
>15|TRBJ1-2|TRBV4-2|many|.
TGTGCCAGCACCCCCGACGCCAAGACTAACTATGGCTACACCTTC
CASTPDAKTNYGYTF
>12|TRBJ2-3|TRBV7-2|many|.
TGTGCCAGCAGCCCACGCACAGATACGCAGTATTTT
CASSPRTDTQYF
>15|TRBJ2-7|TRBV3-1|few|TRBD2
TGTGCCAGCAGCCAGGGGACTAGCGGGCCCTACGAGCAGTACTTC
CASSQGTSGPYEQYF
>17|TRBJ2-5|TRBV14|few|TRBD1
TGTGCCAGCAGCCAAGTGAGGGTAACAGGGGGCTGGGAGACCCAGTACTTC
CASSQVRVTGGWETQYF
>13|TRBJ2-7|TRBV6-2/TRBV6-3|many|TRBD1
TGTGCCAGCAGCGAACGGGACAGCTACGAGCAGTACTTC
CASSERDSYEQYF
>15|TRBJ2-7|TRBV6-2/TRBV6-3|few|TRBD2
TGTGCCAGCAGGGAACTAGCGGGAGGGACTCGCGAGCAGTACTTC
CASRELAGGTREQYF
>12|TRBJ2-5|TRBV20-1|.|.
TGCAGTGCCAGTATCAAGGCTGAGACCCAGTACTTC
CSASIKAETQYF
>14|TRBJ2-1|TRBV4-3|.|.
TGCGCCAGCAGCCAAGAAAGGTGGGGCAATGAGCAGTTCTTC
CASSQERWGNEQFF
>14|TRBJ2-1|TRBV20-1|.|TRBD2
TGCAGTGCTAGCCTGGGACTAGCCACATCTGAGCAGTTCTTC
CSASLGLATSEQFF
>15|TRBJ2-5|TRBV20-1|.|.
TGCAGTGCTAGGCACCGGGGACGGATCCAAGAGACCCAGTACTTC
CSARHRGRIQETQYF
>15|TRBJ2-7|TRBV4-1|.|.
TGCGCCAGCAGCCAAAATGGCCAGGGCGCCTACGAGCAGTACTTC
CASSQNGQGAYEQYF
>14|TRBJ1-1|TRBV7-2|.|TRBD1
TGTGCCAGCAGCTTAGAGGGGGCGGTCGGTGAAGCTTTCTTT
CASSLEGAVGEAFF
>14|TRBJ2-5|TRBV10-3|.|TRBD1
TGTGCCATCAGGGAGGGACAGGGCCAAGAGACCCAGTACTTC
CAIREGQGQETQYF
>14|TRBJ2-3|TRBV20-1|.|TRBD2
TGCAGTGGTCCTAGCGGGGGGGCCACAGATACGCAGTATTTT
CSGPSGGATDTQYF
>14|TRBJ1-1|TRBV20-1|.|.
TGCAGTGCTAGAGAGGGGGGGCTATACACTGAAGCTTTCTTT
CSAREGGLYTEAFF
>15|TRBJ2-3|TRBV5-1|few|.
TGCGCCAGCAGCCAGCGGCGGTTTGGGACAGATACGCAGTATTTT
CASSQRRFGTDTQYF
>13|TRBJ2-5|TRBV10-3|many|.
TGTGCCATCAGTGACGGGGGCCGGGAGACCCAGTACTTC
CAISDGGRETQYF
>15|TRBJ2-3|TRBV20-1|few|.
TGCAGTGCTAGAGATTCGGGTACTGGCACAGATACGCAGTATTTT
CSARDSGTGTDTQYF
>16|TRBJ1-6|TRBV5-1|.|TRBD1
TGCGCCAGCAGCTTGGCGATAGGACAGGGCAATTCACCCCTCCACTTT
CASSLAIGQGNSPLHF
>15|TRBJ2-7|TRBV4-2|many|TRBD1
TGTGCCAGCAGCCAAGAGAGGGACAGGGTCTACGAGCAGTACTTC
CASSQERDRVYEQYF
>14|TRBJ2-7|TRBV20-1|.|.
TGCAGTGCTCGTCAGGGAAGTGGTTCCTACGAGCAGTACTTC
CSARQGSGSYEQYF
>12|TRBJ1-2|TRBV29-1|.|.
TGCAGCACTGGAGCCGTTAACTATGGCTACACCTTC
CSTGAVNYGYTF
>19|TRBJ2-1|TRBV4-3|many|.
TGCGCCAGCAGCCAAGAATGGATCGCGATCGACTATTTCTACAATGAGCAGTTCTTC
CASSQEWIAIDYFYNEQFF
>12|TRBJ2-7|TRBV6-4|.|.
TGTGCCAGCAGGGAGACAGGGAGGGAGCAGTACTTC
CASRETGREQYF
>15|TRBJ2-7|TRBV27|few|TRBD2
TGTGCCAGCAGGCTTACTAGCGGGCTCTTGAACGAGCAGTACTTC
CASRLTSGLLNEQYF
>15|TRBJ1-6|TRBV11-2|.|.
TGTGCCAGCAGCTTATCGGGGGTAACGAATTCACCCCTCCACTTT
CASSLSGVTNSPLHF